This T cell receptor (beta chain) was sequenced during a study of T-cell reconstitution after alpha-beta-depleted transplantation in children. There are 16 residues in the CDR3. CDR1 is SEHNR, CDR2 FQNEAQ, per germline (reference sequence). V lost 1 base and J lost 1, with 12 bases in between. Unique molecular identifiers were used to barcode this TCRbeta library. TCRdb re-called the PCR reads through MiXCR, storing one row per CDR3 protein. The data show 90,000 to 100,000 distinct CDR3 sequences, less than 25% seen once. Study-wide results and limits: It was newly produced T cells that mostly accounted for T-cell counts and diversity one year after transplant. The origin of alpha-beta T cells about two months after transplant was reportedly several hundred expanded graft clones. After transplant, high TCRbeta diversity at day 60 in some patients arose from surviving recipient T cells and thymic progenitors.

Remarks on this clonotype: The antigen is unknown.

This specimen was PBMCs, taken before TCRalphabeta/CD19-depleted stem cell transplant. This chain joins TRBV7-9 and TRBJ2-3; D is perhaps TRBD2 (5 bases). The sequence was obtained from a boy younger than 10 with acute lymphoblastic leukemia, due to receive a stem cell transplant. CDR3 amino acids: CASSLDYRGRTDTQYF. The CDR3 DNA is TGTGCCAGCAGCTTAGATTACCGCGGGCGCACAGATACGCAGTATTTT. The entire variable domain, with the rest obtained from reference TRBV7-9 and TRBJ2-3, is as follows: DTGVSQNPRHKITKRGQNVTFRCDPISEHNRLYWYRQTLGQGPEFLTYFQNEAQLEKSRLLSDRFSAERPKGSFSTLEIQRTEQGDSAMYLCASSLDYRGRTDTQYFGPGTRLTVL.